This entry is about one T cell receptor beta chain. The source of the sample is a study of Ad26.COV2.S vaccination and SARS-CoV-2 variants. Treatment in this sample: approximately 18 received Ad26.COV2.S at low or high dose, single or two shots; 5 received placebo; per-sample allocation not given. After the first vaccine or placebo injection, samples were drawn on day 63. Adults aged 18-55 years in Boston included the donor. Clones were sequenced by immunoSEQ multiplex PCR, and TCRdb holds only the in-frame ones, with some missing. The sample gives about 350,000 clones, 75% to 90% of which show up once; about 10% is in the top ten. The V gene's germline CDR1 is SNHLY and CDR2 FYNNEI. Trimming took 10 bases from V and 2 from J; bases not matched to a gene: 7. This CDR3 spans 13 amino acids.

The specimen was peripheral blood, collected in a trial of Ad26.COV2.S vaccine versus placebo. The TCR comes from a person aged 18-60 years who received the Ad26.COV2.S COVID-19 vaccine or a placebo. The rearrangement uses TRBV2 and TRBJ2-5; TRBD2 aligns across 7 bases. CDR3 nucleotide sequence: TGTGCCACCGAAGCGGGAAGTCAAGAGACCCAGTACTTC. It translates to CATEAGSQETQYF.